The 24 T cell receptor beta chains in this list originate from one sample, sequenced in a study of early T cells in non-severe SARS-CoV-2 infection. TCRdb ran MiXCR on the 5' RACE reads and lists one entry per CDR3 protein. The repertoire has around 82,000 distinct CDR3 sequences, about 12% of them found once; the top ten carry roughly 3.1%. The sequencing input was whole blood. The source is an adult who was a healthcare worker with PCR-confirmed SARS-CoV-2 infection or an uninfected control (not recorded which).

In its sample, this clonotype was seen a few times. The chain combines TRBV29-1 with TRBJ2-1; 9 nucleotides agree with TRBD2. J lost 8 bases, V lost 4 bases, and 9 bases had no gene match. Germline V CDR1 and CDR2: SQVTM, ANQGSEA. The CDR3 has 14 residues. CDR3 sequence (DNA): TGCAGCGTTGTTGGCGGGAGGGCCGCGGATGAGCAGTTCTTC. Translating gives CSVVGGRAADEQFF.

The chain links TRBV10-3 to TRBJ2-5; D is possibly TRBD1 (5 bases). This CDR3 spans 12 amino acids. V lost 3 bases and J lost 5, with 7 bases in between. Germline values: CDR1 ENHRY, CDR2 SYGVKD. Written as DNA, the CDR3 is TGTGCCATCAGTGAAGGGGCCGAGACCCAGTACTTC. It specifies CAISEGAETQYF.

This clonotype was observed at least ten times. The CDR3 sequence: CASSIPGARGSNYGYTF. The CDR3 DNA is TGTGCCAGTAGTATCCCAGGAGCACGGGGGAGTAACTATGGCTACACCTTC. The chain links TRBV19 to TRBJ1-2, with D perhaps TRBD1 (5 bases). Germline CDR1 and CDR2: LNHDA and SQIVND (reference sequence). The CDR3 sequence is 17 residues long. The ends were cut back, 3 bases at V and 1 base at J, with 18 bases in the middle.

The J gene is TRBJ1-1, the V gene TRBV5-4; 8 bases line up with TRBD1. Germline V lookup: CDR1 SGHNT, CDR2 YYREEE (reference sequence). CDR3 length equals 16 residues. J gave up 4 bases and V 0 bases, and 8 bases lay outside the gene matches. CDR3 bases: TGTGCCAGCAGCTTGGTAGCAGGGGGCTACGGCACTGAAGCTTTCTTT. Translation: CASSLVAGGYGTEAFF.

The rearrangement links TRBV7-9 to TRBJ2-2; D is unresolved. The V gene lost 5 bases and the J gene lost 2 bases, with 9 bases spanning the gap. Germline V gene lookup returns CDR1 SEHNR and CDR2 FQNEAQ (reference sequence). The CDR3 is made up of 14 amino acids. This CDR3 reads CASSPVLNTGELFF. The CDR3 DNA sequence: TGTGCCAGCAGCCCTGTTCTAAACACCGGGGAGCTGTTTTTT.

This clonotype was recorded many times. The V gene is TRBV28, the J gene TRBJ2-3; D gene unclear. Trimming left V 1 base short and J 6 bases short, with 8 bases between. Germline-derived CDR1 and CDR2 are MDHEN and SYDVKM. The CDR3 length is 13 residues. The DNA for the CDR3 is TGTGCCAGCAGTTTATCGTCTCCGGATACGCAGTATTTT. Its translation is CASSLSSPDTQYF.

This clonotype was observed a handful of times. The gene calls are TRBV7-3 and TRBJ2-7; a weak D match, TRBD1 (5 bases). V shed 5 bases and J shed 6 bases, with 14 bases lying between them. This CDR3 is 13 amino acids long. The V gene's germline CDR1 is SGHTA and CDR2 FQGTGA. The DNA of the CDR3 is TGTGCCAGCAGCCCCGGGTCTAGGGGCGAGCAGTACTTC. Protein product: CASSPGSRGEQYF.

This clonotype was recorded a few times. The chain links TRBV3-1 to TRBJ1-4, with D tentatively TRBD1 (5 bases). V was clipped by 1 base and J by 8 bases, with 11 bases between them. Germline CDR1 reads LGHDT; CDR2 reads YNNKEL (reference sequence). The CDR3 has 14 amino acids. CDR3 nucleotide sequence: TGTGCCAGCAGCCAAGTAAGGGGTTCGGAAAAACTGTTTTTT. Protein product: CASSQVRGSEKLFF.

The CDR3 DNA reads TGTGCCAGCAGTACCAACAGAGTTGAAGCTTTCTTT. Amino acids: CASSTNRVEAFF. The chain has TRBV7-9 and TRBJ1-1; D ambiguous. This CDR3 is built from 12 residues. V shed 6 bases and J shed 7 bases, with 12 bases lying between them. Per germline, CDR1 SEHNR and CDR2 FQNEAQ (reference sequence).

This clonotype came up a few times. The CDR3 loop reads CSGGSYEQYF. CDR3 nucleotide sequence: TGCAGTGGAGGGAGTTACGAGCAGTACTTC. The V and J genes are TRBV20-1 and TRBJ2-7, with D possibly being TRBD2 (5 bases). With 7 bases removed from V and 4 bases from J, the gap between germline ends came to 8 bases. The CDR3 runs 10 residues. The V gene's germline CDR1 is DFQATT and CDR2 SNEGSKA (reference sequence).

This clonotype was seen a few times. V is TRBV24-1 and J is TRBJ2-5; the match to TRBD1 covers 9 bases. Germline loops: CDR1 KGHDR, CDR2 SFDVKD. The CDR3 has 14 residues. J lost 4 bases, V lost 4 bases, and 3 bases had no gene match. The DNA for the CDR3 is TGTGCCACCAGTGACCGGACAGGGGTAGAGACCCAGTACTTC. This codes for CATSDRTGVETQYF.

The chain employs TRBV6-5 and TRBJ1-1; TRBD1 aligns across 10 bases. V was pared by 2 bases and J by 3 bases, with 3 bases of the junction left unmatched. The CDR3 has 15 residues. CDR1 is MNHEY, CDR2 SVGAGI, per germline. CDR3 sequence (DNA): TGTGCCAGCAGTTACAGTGGGACAGGGGACACTGAAGCTTTCTTT. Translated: CASSYSGTGDTEAFF.

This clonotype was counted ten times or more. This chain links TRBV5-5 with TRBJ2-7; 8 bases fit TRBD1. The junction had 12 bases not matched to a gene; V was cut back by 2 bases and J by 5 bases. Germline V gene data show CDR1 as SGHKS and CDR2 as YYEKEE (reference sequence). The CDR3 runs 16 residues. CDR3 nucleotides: TGTGCCAGCAGCTTCCTCATCGGGACAGGTACCGACGAGCAGTACTTC. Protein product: CASSFLIGTGTDEQYF. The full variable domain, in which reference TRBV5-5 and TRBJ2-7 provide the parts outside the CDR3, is DAGVTQSPTHLIKTRGQQVTLRCSPISGHKSVSWYQQVLGQGPQFIFQYYEKEERGRGNFPDRFSARQFPNYSSELNVNALLLGDSALYLCASSFLIGTGTDEQYFGPGTRLTVT.

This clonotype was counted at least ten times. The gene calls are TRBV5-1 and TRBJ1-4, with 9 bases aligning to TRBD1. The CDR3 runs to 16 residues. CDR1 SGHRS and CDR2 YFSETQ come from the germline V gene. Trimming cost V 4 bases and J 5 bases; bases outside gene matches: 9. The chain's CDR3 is CASSAGAGTGNEKLFF. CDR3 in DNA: TGCGCCAGCAGCGCGGGCGCCGGGACAGGGAATGAAAAACTGTTTTTT.

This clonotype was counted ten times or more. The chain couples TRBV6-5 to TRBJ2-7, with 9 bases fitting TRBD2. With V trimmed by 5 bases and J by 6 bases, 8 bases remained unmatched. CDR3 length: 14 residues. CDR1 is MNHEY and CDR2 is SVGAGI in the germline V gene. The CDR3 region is CASSPHGAGGEQYF. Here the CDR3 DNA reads TGTGCCAGCAGTCCCCATGGAGCGGGAGGCGAGCAGTACTTC.

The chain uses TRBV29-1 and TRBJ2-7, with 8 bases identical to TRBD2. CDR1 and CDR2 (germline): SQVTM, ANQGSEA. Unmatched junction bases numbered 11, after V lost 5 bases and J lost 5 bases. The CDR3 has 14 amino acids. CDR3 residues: CSVRFNSGINEQYF. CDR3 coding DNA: TGCAGCGTTAGGTTTAATAGCGGGATCAACGAGCAGTACTTC.

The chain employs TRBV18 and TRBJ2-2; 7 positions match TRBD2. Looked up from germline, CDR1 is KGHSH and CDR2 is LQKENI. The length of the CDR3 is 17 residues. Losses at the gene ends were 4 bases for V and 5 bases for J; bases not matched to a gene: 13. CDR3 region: CASSLLADHIVTGELFF. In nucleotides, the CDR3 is TGTGCCAGCTCACTCCTAGCGGACCACATTGTGACCGGGGAGCTGTTTTTT.

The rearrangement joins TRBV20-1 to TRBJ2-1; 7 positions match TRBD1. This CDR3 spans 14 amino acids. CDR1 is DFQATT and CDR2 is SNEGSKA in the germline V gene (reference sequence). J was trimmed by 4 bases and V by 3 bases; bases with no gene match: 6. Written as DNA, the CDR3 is TGCAGTGCTAGTAGGGGGACAGCTTACAATGAGCAGTTCTTC. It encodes CSASRGTAYNEQFF.

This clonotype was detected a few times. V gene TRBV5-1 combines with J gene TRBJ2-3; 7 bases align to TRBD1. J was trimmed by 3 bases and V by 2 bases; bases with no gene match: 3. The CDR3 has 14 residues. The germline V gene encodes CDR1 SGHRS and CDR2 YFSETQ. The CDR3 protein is CASSFTGVTDTQYF. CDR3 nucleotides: TGCGCCAGCAGCTTTACAGGGGTGACAGATACGCAGTATTTT.

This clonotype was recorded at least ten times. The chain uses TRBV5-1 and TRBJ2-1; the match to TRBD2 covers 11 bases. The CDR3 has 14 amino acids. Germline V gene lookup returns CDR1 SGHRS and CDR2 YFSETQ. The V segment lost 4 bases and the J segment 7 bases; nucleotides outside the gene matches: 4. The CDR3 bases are TGCGCCAGCAGCAACCTAGCGGGAGGTAATGAGCAGTTCTTC. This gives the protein CASSNLAGGNEQFF.

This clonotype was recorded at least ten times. Here the CDR3 DNA reads TGTGCCAGCAGCCAAGATTCAGGGGGACAATATGAGCAGTTCTTC. Protein sequence: CASSQDSGGQYEQFF. The rearrangement links TRBV14 to TRBJ2-1; 7 nucleotides agree with TRBD1. Germline V CDR1 and CDR2: SGHDN, FVKESK. This CDR3 comprises 15 residues. J lost 8 bases, V lost 0 bases, and 7 bases had no gene match. The full variable domain, in which reference TRBV14 and TRBJ2-1 provide the parts outside the CDR3, is EAGVTQFPSHSVIEKGQTVTLRCDPISGHDNLYWYRRVMGKEIKFLLHFVKESKQDESGMPNNRFLAERTGGTYSTLKVQPAELEDSGVYFCASSQDSGGQYEQFFGPGTRLTVL.

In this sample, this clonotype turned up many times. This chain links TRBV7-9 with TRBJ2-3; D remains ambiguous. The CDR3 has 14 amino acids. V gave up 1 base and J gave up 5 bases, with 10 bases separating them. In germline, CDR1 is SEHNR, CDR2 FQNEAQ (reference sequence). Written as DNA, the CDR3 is TGTGCCAGCAGCTTAGACGGGTTCGGAGATACGCAGTATTTT. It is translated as CASSLDGFGDTQYF.

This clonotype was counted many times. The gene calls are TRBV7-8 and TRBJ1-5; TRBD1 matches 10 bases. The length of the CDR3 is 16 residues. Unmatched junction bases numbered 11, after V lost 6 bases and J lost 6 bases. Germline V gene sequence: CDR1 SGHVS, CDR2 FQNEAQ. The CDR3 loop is CASSLLWGDRGQPQHF. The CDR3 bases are TGTGCCAGCAGTCTATTATGGGGGGACAGGGGTCAGCCCCAGCATTTT.

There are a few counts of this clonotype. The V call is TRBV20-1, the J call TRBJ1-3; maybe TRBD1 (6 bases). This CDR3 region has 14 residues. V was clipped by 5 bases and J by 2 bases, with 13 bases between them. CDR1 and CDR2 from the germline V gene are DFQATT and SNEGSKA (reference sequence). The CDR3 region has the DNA TGCAGTGCTCTGACAGGTGGCCCTGGAAACACCATATATTTT. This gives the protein CSALTGGPGNTIYF.